Given below is one T cell receptor beta chain in context. The data derive from a study of blood T cell repertoires in COVID-19. The assay was immunoSEQ multiplex PCR, and TCRdb's table has in-frame clones only and misses some. The sample holds 250,000 to 350,000 clones; about 88% are singletons and the top ten take 11%. Germline values: CDR1 LNHDA, CDR2 SQIVND (reference sequence). Trimming removed 3 bases at V and 4 bases at J, with 13 bases between. The CDR3 consists of 14 residues. This chain joins TRBV19 and TRBJ2-7; the D gene is possibly TRBD1 (6 bases). The sample comprised peripheral blood. This TCR came from a woman in her 30s with COVID-19, enrolled during active disease. CDR3 bases: TGTGCCAGTAGTATGGGTAGGGACACGTACGAGCAGTACTTC. Translation gives CASSMGRDTYEQYF.